This note documents a single T cell receptor (beta chain) sequence. Its antigen is not identified. The assay was immunoSEQ multiplex PCR, and TCRdb's table has in-frame clones only and misses some. The sample has 60,000 or so clones; 85% to 90% are singletons. This sample is part of a study of a mutant IDH1 vaccine in newly diagnosed glioma. For the study at large: Earlier care involved radiotherapy, temozolomide, or both, and the majority received both.

Described time point: week 5, during vaccination. Alongside topical imiquimod, each dose of vaccine comprised 300 ug of mutant IDH1 20-mer peptide. This TCR was sampled from a woman in her thirties or forties with glioma. The sample was PBMCs, taken from a glioma patient whose treatment included an IDH1 peptide vaccine.

The CDR3 reads CASSLVLLCSYNEQFF. CDR3 bases: TGTGCCAGCAGCTTAGTTTTACTCTGCTCCTACAATGAGCAGTTCTTC. The chain employs TRBV13 and TRBJ2-1; D call uncertain. V was trimmed by 1 base and J by 0 bases, leaving 10 bases between them. There are 16 residues in the CDR3. Germline V gives CDR1 PRHDT, CDR2 FYEKMQ (reference sequence).